This T cell receptor beta chain was obtained from a study of graft-versus-host responses after intestinal transplantation. In the study overall: All recipients were transplanted with multivisceral, liver-intestinal, or isolated intestinal grafts.

Libraries were prepared by immunoSEQ multiplex PCR; TCRdb keeps only in-frame clonotypes and omits some of them. This table holds approximately 89,000 clones, about 93% found once. The V gene lost 3 bases and the J gene lost 0 bases, with 11 bases spanning the gap. The germline V gene has CDR1 SGHVS and CDR2 FQNEAQ. This CDR3 has 16 residues. This receptor was obtained from a human patient who received an intestinal transplant, so some T cells may come from the graft donor. The rearrangement links TRBV7-8 to TRBJ2-2; the D call may be TRBD1 or TRBD2 (5 bases each). Sequencing was performed on PBMCs, taken 450 to 480 days after intestinal transplant. The CDR3 region is CASSFGGGANTGELFF. The CDR3 nucleotides are TGTGCCAGCAGCTTCGGTGGGGGAGCGAACACCGGGGAGCTGTTTTTT.